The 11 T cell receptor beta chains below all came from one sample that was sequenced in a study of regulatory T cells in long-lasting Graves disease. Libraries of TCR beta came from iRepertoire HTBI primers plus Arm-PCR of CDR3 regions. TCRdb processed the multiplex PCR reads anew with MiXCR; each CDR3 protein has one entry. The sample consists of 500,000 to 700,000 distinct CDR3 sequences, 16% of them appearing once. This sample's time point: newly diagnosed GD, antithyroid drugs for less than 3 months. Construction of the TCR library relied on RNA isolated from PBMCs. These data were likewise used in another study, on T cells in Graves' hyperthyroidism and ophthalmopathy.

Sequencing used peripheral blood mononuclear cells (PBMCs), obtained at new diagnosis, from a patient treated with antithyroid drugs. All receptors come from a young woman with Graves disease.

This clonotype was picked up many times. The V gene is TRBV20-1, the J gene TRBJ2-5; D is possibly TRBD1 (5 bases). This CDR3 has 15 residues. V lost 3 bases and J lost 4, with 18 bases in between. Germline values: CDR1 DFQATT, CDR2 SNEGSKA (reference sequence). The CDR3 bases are TGCAGTGCTAGGGACCACAGGACCCCGGTAGAGACCCAGTACTTC. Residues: CSARDHRTPVETQYF.

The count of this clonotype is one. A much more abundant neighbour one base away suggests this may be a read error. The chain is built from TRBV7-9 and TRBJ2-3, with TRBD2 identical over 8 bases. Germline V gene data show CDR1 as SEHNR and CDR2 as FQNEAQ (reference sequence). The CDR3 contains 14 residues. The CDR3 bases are TGTGCCAGCAGCTATGGGGTTAGCGGGGATACGCGGTATTTT. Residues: CASSYGVSGDTRYF.

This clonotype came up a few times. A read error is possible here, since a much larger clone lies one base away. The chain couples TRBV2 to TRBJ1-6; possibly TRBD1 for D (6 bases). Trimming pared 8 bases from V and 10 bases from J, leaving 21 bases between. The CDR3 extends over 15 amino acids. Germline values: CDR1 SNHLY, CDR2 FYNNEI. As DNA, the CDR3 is TGTGCCAGCTGGGGAACAGGGCAAGACAGGTCACCCCTCCACTTT. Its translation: CASWGTGQDRSPLHF.

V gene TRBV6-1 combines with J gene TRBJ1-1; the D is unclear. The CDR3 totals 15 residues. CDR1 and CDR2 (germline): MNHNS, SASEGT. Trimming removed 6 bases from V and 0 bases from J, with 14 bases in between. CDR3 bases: TGTGCCAGCAGCCCTCCTCAGACTATGAACACTGAAGCTTTCTTT. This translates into CASSPPQTMNTEAFF.

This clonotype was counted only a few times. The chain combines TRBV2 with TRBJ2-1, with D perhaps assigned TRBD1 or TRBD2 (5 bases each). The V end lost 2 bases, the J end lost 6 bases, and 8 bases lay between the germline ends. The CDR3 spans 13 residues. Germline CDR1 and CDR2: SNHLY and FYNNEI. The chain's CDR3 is CASSEYGGNEQFF. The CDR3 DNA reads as TGTGCCAGCAGTGAATATGGGGGCAATGAGCAGTTCTTC.

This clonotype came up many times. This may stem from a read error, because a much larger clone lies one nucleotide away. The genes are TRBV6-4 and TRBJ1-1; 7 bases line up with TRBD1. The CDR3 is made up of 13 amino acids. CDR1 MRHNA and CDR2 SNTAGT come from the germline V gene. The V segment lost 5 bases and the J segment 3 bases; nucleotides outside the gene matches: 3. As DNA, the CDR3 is TGTGCCAGCAGTTATGACAGGGACACTGAAGCTTTCTTT. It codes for CASSYDRDTEAFF.

The CDR3 loop reads CATSDPIAGGLNEQFF. The CDR3 DNA reads TGTGCCACCAGTGACCCAATAGCGGGAGGTCTCAATGAGCAGTTCTTC. The chain recombines TRBV24-1 with TRBJ2-1; 10 nucleotides line up with TRBD2. The V segment lost 4 bases and the J segment 6 bases; nucleotides outside the gene matches: 8. The length of the CDR3 is 16 residues. Per the germline V gene, CDR1 is KGHDR and CDR2 is SFDVKD.

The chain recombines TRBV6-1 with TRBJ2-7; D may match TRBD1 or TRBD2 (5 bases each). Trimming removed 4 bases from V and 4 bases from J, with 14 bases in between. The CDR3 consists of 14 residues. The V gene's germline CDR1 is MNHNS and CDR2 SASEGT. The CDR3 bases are TGTGCCAGCAGTGCCGGGGCGGAGTGGTACGAGCAGTACTTC. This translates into CASSAGAEWYEQYF.

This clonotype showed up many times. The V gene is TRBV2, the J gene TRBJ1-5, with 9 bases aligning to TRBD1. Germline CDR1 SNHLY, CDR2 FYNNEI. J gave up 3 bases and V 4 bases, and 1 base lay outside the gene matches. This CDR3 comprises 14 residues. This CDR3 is CASSGTGANQPQHF. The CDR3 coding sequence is TGTGCCAGCAGTGGGACAGGGGCCAATCAGCCCCAGCATTTT.

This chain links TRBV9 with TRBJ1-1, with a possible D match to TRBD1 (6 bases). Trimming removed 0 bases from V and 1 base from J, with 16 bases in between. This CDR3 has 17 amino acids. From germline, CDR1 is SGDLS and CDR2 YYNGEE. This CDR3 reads CASSVVREGGRNTEAFF. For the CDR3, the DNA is TGTGCCAGCAGCGTAGTGAGGGAGGGGGGCCGGAACACTGAAGCTTTCTTT.

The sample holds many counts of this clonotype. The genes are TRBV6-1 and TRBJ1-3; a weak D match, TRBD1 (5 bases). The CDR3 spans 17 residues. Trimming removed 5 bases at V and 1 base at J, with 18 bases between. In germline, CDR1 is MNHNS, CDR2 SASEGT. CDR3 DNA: TGTGCCAGCAGTCAACGCCAGGGCGCTATGTCTGGAAACACCATATATTTT. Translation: CASSQRQGAMSGNTIYF.